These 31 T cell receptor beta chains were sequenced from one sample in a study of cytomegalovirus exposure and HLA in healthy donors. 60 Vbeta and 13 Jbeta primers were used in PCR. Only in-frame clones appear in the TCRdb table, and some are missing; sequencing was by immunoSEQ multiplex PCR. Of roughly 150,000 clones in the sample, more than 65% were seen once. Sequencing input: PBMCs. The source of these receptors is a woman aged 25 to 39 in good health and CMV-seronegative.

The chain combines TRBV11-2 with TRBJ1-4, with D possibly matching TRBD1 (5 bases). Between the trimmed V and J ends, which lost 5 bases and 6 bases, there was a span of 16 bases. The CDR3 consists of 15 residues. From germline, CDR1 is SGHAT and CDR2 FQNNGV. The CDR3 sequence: CASSGAGHVDEKLFF. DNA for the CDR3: TGTGCCAGCAGCGGAGCAGGGCATGTGGATGAAAAACTGTTTTTT.

CDR3 sequence: CASSSRSRGYNSPLHF. CDR3 DNA sequence: TGTGCCAGCAGCTCCCGATCCAGGGGTTATAATTCACCCCTCCACTTT. This chain connects TRBV11-2 to TRBJ1-6; a possible D gene is TRBD1 (6 bases). V gave up 4 bases and J gave up 4 bases, with 14 bases separating them. The CDR3 covers 16 residues. Germline V gene sequence: CDR1 SGHAT, CDR2 FQNNGV.

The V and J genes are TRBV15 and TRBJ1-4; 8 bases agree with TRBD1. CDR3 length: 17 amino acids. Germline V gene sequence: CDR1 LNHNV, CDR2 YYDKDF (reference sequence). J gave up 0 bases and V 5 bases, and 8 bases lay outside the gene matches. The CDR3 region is CATSDPDRESTNEKLFF. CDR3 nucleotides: TGTGCCACCAGCGACCCGGACAGGGAATCAACTAATGAAAAACTGTTTTTT. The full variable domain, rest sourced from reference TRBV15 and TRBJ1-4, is DAMVIQNPRYQVTQFGKPVTLSCSQTLNHNVMYWYQQKSSQAPKLLFHYYDKDFNNEADTPDNFQSRRPNTSFCFLDIRSPGLGDTAMYLCATSDPDRESTNEKLFFGSGTQLSVL.

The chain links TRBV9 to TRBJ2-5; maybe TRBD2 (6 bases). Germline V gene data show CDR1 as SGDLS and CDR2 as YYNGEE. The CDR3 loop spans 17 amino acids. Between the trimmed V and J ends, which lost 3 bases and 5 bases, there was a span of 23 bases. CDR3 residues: CASSADPPGWGDETQYF. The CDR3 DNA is TGTGCCAGCAGCGCCGACCCTCCGGGGTGGGGGGACGAGACCCAGTACTTC. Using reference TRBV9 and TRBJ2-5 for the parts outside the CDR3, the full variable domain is DSGVTQTPKHLITATGQRVTLRCSPRSGDLSVYWYQQSLDQGLQFLIQYYNGEERAKGNILERFSAQQFPDLHSELNLSSLELGDSALYFCASSADPPGWGDETQYFGPGTRLLVL.

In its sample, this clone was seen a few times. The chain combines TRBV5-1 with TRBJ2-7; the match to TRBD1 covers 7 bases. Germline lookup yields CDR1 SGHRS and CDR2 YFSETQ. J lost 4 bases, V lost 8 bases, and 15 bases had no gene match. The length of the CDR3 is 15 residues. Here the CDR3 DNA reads TGCGCCAGTCCTACAGGGGAACTCCGCCCGTACGAGCAGTACGTC. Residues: CASPTGELRPYEQYV.

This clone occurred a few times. The CDR3 region is CASSEGGFKYEQYF. CDR3 DNA sequence: TGTGCCAGCAGTGAAGGAGGGTTTAAGTACGAGCAGTACTTC. The chain carries TRBV6-1 and TRBJ2-7; TRBD2 is a possible D gene (5 bases). Germline assignment: CDR1 MNHNS and CDR2 SASEGT. V was pared by 1 base and J by 4 bases, with 11 bases between. The CDR3 contains 14 residues.

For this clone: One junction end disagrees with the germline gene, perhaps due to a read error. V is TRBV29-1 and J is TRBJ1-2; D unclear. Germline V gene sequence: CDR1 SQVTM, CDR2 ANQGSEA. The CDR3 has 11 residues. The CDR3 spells CSVEENYGYTF. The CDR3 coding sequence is TGCAGCGTTGAAGAGAACTATGGCTACACTTTC.

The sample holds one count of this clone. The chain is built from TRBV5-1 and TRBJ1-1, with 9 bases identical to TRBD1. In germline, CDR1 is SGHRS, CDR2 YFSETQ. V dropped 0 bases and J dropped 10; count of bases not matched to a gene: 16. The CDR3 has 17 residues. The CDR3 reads CASSLGPGQGISSVAFF. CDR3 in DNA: TGCGCCAGCAGCTTGGGCCCGGGACAGGGTATTTCATCGGTAGCTTTCTTT.

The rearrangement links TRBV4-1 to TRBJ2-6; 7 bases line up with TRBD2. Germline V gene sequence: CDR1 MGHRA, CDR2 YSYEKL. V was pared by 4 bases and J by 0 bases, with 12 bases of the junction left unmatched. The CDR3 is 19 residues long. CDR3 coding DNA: TGCGCCAGCAGCCCCCGCCTGGCGGGGGACCCCTCTGGGGCCAACGTCCTGACTTTC. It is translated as CASSPRLAGDPSGANVLTF.

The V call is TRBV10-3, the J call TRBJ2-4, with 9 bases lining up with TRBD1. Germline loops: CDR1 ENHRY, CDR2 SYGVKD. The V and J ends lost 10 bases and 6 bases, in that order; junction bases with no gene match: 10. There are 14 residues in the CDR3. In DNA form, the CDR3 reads TGTGCCACCAAACAGGGGGCGCTTGCAAACATTCAGTACTTC. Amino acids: CATKQGALANIQYF.

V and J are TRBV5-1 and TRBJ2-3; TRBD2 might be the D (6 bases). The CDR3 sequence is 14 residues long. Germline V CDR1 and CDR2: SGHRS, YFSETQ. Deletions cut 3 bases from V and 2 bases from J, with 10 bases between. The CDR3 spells CASSSGEYTDTQYF. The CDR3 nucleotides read TGCGCCAGCAGCTCGGGGGAATACACAGATACGCAGTATTTT. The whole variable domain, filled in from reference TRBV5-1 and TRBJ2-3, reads KAGVTQTPRYLIKTRGQQVTLSCSPISGHRSVSWYQQTPGQGLQFLFEYFSETQRNKGNFPGRFSGRQFSNSRSEMNVSTLELGDSALYLCASSSGEYTDTQYFGPGTRLTVL.

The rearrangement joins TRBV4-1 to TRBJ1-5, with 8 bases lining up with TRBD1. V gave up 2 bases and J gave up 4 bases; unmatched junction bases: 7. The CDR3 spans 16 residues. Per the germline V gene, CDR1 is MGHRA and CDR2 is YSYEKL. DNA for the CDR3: TGCGCCAGCAGCCAACTCCCAGGGGGCCTAAATCAGCCCCAGCATTTT. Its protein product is CASSQLPGGLNQPQHF.

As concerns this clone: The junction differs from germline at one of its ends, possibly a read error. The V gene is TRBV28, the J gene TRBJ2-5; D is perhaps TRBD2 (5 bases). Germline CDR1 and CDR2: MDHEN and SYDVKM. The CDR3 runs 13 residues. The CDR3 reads CASSRGIQETRYF. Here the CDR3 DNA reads TGTGCCAGCAGTAGAGGGATTCAGGAGACCCGGTACTTC.

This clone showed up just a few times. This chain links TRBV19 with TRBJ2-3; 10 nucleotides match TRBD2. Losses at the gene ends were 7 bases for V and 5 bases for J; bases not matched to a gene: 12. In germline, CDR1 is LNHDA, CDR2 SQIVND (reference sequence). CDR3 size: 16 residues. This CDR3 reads CASIVPLAGERDTQYF. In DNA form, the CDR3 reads TGTGCCAGTATTGTCCCTCTAGCGGGAGAGCGAGATACGCAGTATTTT.

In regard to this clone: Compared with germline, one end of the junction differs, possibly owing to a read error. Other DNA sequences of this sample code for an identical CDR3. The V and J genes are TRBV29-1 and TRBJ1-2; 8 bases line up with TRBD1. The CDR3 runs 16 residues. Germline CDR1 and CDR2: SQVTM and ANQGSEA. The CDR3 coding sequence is TGCAGTGTTGGTAGGGCAGGGGGCGCGGGTGGCTATGGCTACACCTTC. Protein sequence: CSVGRAGGAGGYGYTF.

CDR3 sequence (DNA): TGCGCCAGCAGCCAAGCCAGAAGCGGGGGGTATGACCCCGGGGAGCTGTTTTTT. Translated: CASSQARSGGYDPGELFF. The V gene is TRBV4-1, the J gene TRBJ2-2; 9 bases align to TRBD2. From germline, CDR1 is MGHRA and CDR2 YSYEKL. This CDR3 region has 18 residues. The V segment lost 1 base and the J segment 6 bases; nucleotides outside the gene matches: 12.

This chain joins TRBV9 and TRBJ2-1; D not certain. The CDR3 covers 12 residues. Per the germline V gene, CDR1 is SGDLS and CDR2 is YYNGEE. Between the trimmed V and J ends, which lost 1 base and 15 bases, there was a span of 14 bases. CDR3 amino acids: CASSVSDQSPFF. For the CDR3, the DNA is TGTGCCAGCAGCGTATCAGATCAGTCCCCGTTCTTC.

CDR3 protein: CASSVGQVGNTIYF. The CDR3, as DNA: TGTGCCAGCAGCGTAGGACAGGTTGGAAACACCATATATTTT. The J gene is TRBJ1-3, the V gene TRBV9, with TRBD1 as a possible D gene (6 bases). Germline lookup yields CDR1 SGDLS and CDR2 YYNGEE. This CDR3 has 14 residues. Trimming removed 0 bases at V and 3 bases at J, with 7 bases between.

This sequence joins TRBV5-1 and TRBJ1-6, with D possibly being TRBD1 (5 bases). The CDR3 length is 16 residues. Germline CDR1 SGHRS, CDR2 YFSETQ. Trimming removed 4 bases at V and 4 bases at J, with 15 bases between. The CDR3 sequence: CASSRGTQMYNSPLHF. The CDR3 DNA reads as TGCGCCAGCAGCCGTGGGACTCAAATGTATAATTCACCCCTCCACTTT.

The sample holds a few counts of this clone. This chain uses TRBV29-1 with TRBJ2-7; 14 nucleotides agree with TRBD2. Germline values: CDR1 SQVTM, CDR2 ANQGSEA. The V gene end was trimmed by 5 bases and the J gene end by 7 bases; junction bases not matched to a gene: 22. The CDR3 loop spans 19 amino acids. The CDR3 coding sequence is TGCAGCGTTATATTAATACCGGGACTAGCGGGAGCCCCGCTAGGGGAGCAGTACTTC. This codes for CSVILIPGLAGAPLGEQYF.

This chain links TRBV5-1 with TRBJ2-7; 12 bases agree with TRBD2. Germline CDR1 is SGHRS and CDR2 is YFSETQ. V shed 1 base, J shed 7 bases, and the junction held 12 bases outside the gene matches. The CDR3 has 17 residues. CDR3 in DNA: TGCGCCAGCAGCTTGACGGGCCGACTAGCGGGAGTGGGTGAGCAGTACTTC. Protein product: CASSLTGRLAGVGEQYF.

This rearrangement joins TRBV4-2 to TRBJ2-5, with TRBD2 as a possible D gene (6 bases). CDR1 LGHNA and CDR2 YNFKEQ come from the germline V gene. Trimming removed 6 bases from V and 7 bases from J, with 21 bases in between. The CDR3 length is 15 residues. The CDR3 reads CASRVTSGPGGTQYF. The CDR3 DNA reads TGTGCCAGCAGGGTAACGTCGGGCCCCGGGGGGACCCAGTACTTC.

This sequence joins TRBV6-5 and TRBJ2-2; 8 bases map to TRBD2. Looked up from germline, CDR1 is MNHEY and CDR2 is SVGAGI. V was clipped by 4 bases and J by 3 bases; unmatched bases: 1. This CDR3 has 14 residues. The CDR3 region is CASSWGLDTGELFF. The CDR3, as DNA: TGTGCCAGCAGTTGGGGACTAGACACCGGGGAGCTGTTTTTT.

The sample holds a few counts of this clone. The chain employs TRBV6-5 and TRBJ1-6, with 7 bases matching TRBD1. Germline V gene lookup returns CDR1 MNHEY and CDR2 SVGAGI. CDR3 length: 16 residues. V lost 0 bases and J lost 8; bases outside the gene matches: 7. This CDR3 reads CASSYSFRDRDSPLHF. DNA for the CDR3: TGTGCCAGCAGTTACTCATTTCGAGACAGGGATTCACCCCTCCACTTT.

CDR3 in DNA: TGTGCCAGCTATAGCGGGGGGGATGTAGATACGCAGTATTTT. This translates into CASYSGGDVDTQYF. V gene TRBV28 combines with J gene TRBJ2-3, with 11 nucleotides matching TRBD2. CDR1 and CDR2 from the germline V gene are MDHEN and SYDVKM. This CDR3 is built from 14 residues. V dropped 8 bases and J dropped 5; count of bases not matched to a gene: 6.

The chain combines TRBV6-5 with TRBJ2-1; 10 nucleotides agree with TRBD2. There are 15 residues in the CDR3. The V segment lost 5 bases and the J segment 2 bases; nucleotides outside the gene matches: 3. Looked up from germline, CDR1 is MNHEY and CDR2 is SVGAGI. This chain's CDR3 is CASSPSGGAYNEQFF. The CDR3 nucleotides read TGTGCCAGCAGTCCCAGCGGGGGGGCCTACAATGAGCAGTTCTTC.

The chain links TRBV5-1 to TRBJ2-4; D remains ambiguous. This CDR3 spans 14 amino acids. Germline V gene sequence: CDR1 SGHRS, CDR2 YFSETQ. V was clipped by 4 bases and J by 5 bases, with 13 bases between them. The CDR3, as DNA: TGCGCCAGCAGCCCCACACCCGAAGAAAACATTCAGTACTTC. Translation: CASSPTPEENIQYF. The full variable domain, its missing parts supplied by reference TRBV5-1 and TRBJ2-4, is KAGVTQTPRYLIKTRGQQVTLSCSPISGHRSVSWYQQTPGQGLQFLFEYFSETQRNKGNFPGRFSGRQFSNSRSEMNVSTLELGDSALYLCASSPTPEENIQYFGAGTRLSVL.

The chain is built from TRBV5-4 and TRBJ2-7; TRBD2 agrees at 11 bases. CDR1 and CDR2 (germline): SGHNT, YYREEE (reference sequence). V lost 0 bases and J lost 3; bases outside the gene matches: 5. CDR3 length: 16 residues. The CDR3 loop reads CASSLGGLAGLYEQYF. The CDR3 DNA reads TGTGCCAGCAGCTTGGGAGGACTAGCGGGCCTCTACGAGCAGTACTTC.

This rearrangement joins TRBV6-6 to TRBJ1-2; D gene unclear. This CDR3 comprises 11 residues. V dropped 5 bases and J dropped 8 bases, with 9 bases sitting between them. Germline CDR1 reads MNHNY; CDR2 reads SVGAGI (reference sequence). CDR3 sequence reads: CASSVRHGYTF. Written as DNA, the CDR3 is TGTGCCAGCAGTGTCAGGCACGGCTACACCTTC.

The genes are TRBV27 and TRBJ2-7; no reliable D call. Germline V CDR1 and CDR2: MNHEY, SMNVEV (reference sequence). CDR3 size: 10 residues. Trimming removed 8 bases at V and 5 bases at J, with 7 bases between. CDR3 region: CASGLHEQYF. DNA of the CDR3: TGTGCCAGCGGCTTGCACGAGCAGTACTTC.

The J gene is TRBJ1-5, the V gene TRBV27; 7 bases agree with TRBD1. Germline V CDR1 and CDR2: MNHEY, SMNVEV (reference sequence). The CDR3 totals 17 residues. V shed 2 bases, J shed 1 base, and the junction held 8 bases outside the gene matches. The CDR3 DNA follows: TGTGCCAGCAGTTTAGGGTACAGGGGTATGAGCAATCAGCCCCAGCATTTT. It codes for CASSLGYRGMSNQPQHF.